The clone carrying this T cell receptor (beta chain) was seen a few times. The antigen remains undetermined. The method was immunoSEQ multiplex PCR; TCRdb's version includes in-frame clones alone and lacks a portion of them. The sample has some 810 clones; about 69% are singletons. V lost 6 bases, J lost 5 bases, and 28 bases lay in between. Germline-derived CDR1 and CDR2 are SSHAT and FNYEAQ (reference sequence). The CDR3 runs 18 residues. This sample was taken from a study of high-grade serous ovarian cancer treatment subgroups. General observations from the study: Same-patient tumor repertoires overlapped at about 0.11 to 0.85; different patients barely overlapped.

Tumor samples were taken before definitive surgery or chemotherapy. The clonotype comes from a human donor with high-grade serous ovarian cancer. The V call is TRBV7-7, the J call TRBJ1-2, with a possible D match to TRBD1 (5 bases). Sample: tumor tissue. CDR3 loop: CASRGVRRGGMDVYGYTF. The CDR3 region has the DNA TGTGCCAGCAGAGGTGTGCGGAGGGGCGGGATGGATGTATATGGCTACACCTTC.